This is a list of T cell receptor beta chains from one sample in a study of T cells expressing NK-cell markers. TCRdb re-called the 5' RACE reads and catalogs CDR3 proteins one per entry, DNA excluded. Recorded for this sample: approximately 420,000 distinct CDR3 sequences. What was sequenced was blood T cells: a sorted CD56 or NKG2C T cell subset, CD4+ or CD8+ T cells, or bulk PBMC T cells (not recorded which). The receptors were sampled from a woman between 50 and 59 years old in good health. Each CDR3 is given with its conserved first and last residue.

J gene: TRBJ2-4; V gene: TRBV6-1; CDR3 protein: CASSSSGLAGQLAKNIQYF
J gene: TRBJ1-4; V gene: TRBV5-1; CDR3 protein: CASSLRTARNEKLFF
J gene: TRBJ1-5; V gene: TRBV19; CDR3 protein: CASSISDRGGLQPQHF
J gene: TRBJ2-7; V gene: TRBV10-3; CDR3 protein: CAISESTSGSYEQYF
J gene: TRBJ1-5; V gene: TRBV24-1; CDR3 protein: CATSDPGSGPQHF
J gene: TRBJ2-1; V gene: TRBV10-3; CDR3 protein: CAISVPLTGEQFF
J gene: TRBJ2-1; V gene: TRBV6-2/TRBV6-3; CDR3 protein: CASTFKGYYNEQFF
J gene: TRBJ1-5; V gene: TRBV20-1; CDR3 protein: CSAILTRNREGNQPQHF
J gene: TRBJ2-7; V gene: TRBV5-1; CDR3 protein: CASSLAKTSGSGEQYF
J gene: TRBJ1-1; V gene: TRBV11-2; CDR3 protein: CASSSRTGGTEAFF
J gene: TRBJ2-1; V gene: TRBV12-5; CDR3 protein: CASGAGGSYNEQFF
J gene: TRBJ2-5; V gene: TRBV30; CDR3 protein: CAWTVGSPETQYF
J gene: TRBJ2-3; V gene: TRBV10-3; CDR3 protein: CSSGLTSGRAGTDTQYF
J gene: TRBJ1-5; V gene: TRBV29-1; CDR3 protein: CSVDTGTDNGPQHF
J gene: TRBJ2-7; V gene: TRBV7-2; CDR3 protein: CASSPPSGVSYEQYF
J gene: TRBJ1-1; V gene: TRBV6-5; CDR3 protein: CASSYSRRGGAEAFF
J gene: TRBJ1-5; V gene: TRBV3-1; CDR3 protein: CASSQDSGIDQPQHF
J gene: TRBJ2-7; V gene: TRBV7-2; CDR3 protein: CASSPNLAGVGEQYF
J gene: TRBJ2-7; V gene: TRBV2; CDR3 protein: CASLPDRFFWEQYF
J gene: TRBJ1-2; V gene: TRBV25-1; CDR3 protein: CASSESNVRGNYGYTF
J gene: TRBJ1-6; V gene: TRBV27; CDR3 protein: CASSPGQLSSYNSPLHF
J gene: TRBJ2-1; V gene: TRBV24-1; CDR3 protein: CATSVGLLNEQFF
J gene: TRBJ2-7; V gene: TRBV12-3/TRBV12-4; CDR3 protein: CASSPPKGSEQYF
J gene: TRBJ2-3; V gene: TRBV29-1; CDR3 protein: CSQLLTDTQYF
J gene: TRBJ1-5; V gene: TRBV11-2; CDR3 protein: CASGASLFGPQPQHF
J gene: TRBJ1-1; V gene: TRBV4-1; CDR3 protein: CASSQPTGKPKGTEAFF
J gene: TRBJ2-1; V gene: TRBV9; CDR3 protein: CASSVAPAGGGEQFF
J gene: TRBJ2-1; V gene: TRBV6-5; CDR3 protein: CASKMASGYNEQFF
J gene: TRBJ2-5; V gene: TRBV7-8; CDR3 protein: CASSTLIQETQYF
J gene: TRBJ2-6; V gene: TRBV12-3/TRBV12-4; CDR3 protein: CASRKRAGANVLTF
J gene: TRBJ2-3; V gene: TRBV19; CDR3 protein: CASRLAVSADTQYF
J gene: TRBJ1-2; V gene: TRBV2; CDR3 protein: CASSEEQGGGYTF
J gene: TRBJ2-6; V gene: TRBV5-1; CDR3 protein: CASNDPGQVSGANVLTF
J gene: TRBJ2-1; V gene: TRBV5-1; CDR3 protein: CASSLGQGAINEQFF
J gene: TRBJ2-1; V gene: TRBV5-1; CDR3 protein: CASSPGTRIGYEQFF
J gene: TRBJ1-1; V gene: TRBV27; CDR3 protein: CASSAQFGADVAFF
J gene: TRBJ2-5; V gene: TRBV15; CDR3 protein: CATSRGGLPQETQYF
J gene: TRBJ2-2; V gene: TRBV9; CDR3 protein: CASSVVPAGDTGELFF